This is a list of T cell receptor beta chains from one sample in a study of vaccination and CD4 T cells after COVID-19. Using its own MiXCR run on the PCR reads, TCRdb lists one record per CDR3 protein. The profile shows tens of thousands of distinct CDR3 sequences, roughly 74% of them singletons. Which antigens these TCRs recognize remains unknown. What was sequenced was CD4+ T cells from blood, cultured in vitro. These receptors all come from a human donor who had recovered from COVID-19. The CDR3 runs from the conserved cysteine through the conserved F or W. A D gene is named only where the DNA matches it firmly. Where a row states a size, it is once, few, many or the class of an expanded clone; other rows omit it.

V gene	J gene	clone size	D gene	CDR3 DNA	CDR3 protein
TRBV6-2/TRBV6-3	TRBJ2-5	.	.	TGTGCCAGCAGTTACTCCCTCGGCCAGTACTTC	CASSYSLGQYF
TRBV20-1	TRBJ2-2	few	.	TGCAGTGCTAGAGATGTCCGGCTAGCGTCGAACACCGGGGAGCTGTTTTTT	CSARDVRLASNTGELFF
TRBV15	TRBJ1-1	.	.	TGTGCCACCAGCAGTCGGGTGCACACTGAAGCTTTCTTT	CATSSRVHTEAFF
TRBV28	TRBJ1-5	.	.	TGTGCCAGCACTACGGCCCACAATCAGCCCCAGCATTTT	CASTTAHNQPQHF
TRBV6-2/TRBV6-3	TRBJ1-2	few	.	TGTGCCAGCAGTTACCCGCAGGAGCTATATGGCTACACCTTC	CASSYPQELYGYTF
TRBV19	TRBJ1-2	.	.	TGTGCCAGTAGTCTACATTTACCTTCGGATTATGGCTACACCTTC	CASSLHLPSDYGYTF
TRBV27	TRBJ1-5	.	TRBD1	TGTGCCAGCAGTCAAATGGACAGGGGACATCAGCCCCAGCATTTT	CASSQMDRGHQPQHF
TRBV19	TRBJ2-2	.	.	TGTGCCAGTAAAAGGGAAGGGACCGGGGAGCTGTTTTTT	CASKREGTGELFF
TRBV7-9	TRBJ1-4	.	TRBD1	TGTGCCAGCAGCTTAGGGGACAGGCGTGTTGAAAAACTGTTTTTT	CASSLGDRRVEKLFF
TRBV20-1	TRBJ1-5	.	TRBD1	TGCAGTGCTCTCCAGGGACAGGGAGGTCAGCCCCAGCATTTT	CSALQGQGGQPQHF
TRBV6-1	TRBJ1-1	few	TRBD1	TGTGCCAGCAGGCAACAGGGGAGGGGGATGAACACTGAAGCTTTCTTT	CASRQQGRGMNTEAFF
TRBV6-2/TRBV6-3	TRBJ1-2	.	.	TGTGCCAGCTTGGAGGAACAAAACTATGGCTACACCTTC	CASLEEQNYGYTF
TRBV21-1	TRBJ1-1	few	.	TGTGCCAGCGAGGGGACAGGGGGCACTGAAGCTTTCTTT	CASEGTGGTEAFF
TRBV11-2	TRBJ2-5	.	.	TGTGCCAGCAGCTTAGAGTTGGGGGCCCAAGAGACCCAGTACTTC	CASSLELGAQETQYF
TRBV2	TRBJ1-5	.	TRBD1	TGTGCCCCCAGGGGGTTGCAGGGAGATCAGCCCCAGCATTTT	CAPRGLQGDQPQHF
TRBV20-1	TRBJ2-3	.	TRBD2	TGCAGTGCCAGGCTAGCGGGAGAGGGAGATACGCAGTATTTT	CSARLAGEGDTQYF
TRBV27	TRBJ2-7	.	.	TGTGCCAGCAGCTCTGTCGGGGGTCAATACGAGCAGTACTTC	CASSSVGGQYEQYF
TRBV2	TRBJ2-7	.	TRBD2	TGTGCCAGCAGAGGGACTAGCAGCTCCTACGAGCAGTACTTC	CASRGTSSSYEQYF
TRBV28	TRBJ1-2	.	.	TGTGCCAGCAGTTACGACAGTGTAGCTAACTATGGCTACACCTTC	CASSYDSVANYGYTF
TRBV20-1	TRBJ2-3	.	.	TGCAGTGCTAGAGATTGGGTGAGCACAGATACGCAGTATTTT	CSARDWVSTDTQYF
TRBV7-2	TRBJ1-5	.	.	TGTGCCAGCAGCTTATTGGCTGCCGGCAGCAATCAGCCCCAGCATTTT	CASSLLAAGSNQPQHF
TRBV7-2	TRBJ1-2	.	TRBD1	TGTGCCAGCAGCTTAGGAGGGACAGGGAATGGCTACACCTTC	CASSLGGTGNGYTF
TRBV6-2/TRBV6-3	TRBJ2-4	.	TRBD2	TGTGCCAGCAGCCTAACCCTCCGCGGAGGACTAGCGGAGCTAGCCAAAAACATTCAGTACTTC	CASSLTLRGGLAELAKNIQYF
TRBV15	TRBJ2-3	.	.	TGTGCCACCAGCAGCCCCAGGAGAACAGATACGCAGTATTTT	CATSSPRRTDTQYF
TRBV2	TRBJ1-1	.	.	TGTGCCAGCAGCCAGACTTTCAATGAAGCTTTCTTT	CASSQTFNEAFF
TRBV18	TRBJ1-1	.	TRBD1	TGTGCCAGCTTCCGACAGGGAGCTAACACTGAAGCTTTCTTT	CASFRQGANTEAFF
TRBV6-1	TRBJ1-3	.	.	TGTGCCAGCAGTAGAAAAACAGGGTCTGGAAACACCATATATTTT	CASSRKTGSGNTIYF
TRBV6-2/TRBV6-3	TRBJ2-7	.	.	TGTGCCAGCAGTCTCCGGGGGTTGAGCTCCTACGAGCAGTACTTC	CASSLRGLSSYEQYF
TRBV20-1	TRBJ1-2	.	.	TGTGGCCGATTGAGGGGCTACACCTTC	CGRLRGYTF
TRBV6-1	TRBJ1-5	.	.	TGTGCCAGCAGTGGCCCGGACAGACTTAGCAATCAGCCCCAGCATTTT	CASSGPDRLSNQPQHF
TRBV7-2	TRBJ1-1	.	TRBD1	TGTGCCAGCAGCTTAGGGAGGGGGCTTGGGATGGACACTGAAGCTTTCTTT	CASSLGRGLGMDTEAFF
TRBV6-1	TRBJ2-7	.	.	TGTGCCAGCAGCAGGGGACTGACCTACGAGCAGTACTTC	CASSRGLTYEQYF
TRBV28	TRBJ2-7	.	TRBD2	TGTGCCAGCAGCAACCTCATATCCTTAGCGGGCGATTACGAGCAGTACTTC	CASSNLISLAGDYEQYF
TRBV4-1	TRBJ2-7	.	.	TGCGCCAGCAGCCAAGAACCCAGAGTCTACGAGCAGTACTTC	CASSQEPRVYEQYF
TRBV12-3/TRBV12-4	TRBJ1-2	few	.	TGTGCCAGCAGTCGATCTCGAGGAGCTAACTATGGCTACACCTTC	CASSRSRGANYGYTF
TRBV28	TRBJ2-5	.	TRBD1	TGTGCCAGCAGTCCGAACTTCACAGGGGTTCGTAAGACCCAGTACTTC	CASSPNFTGVRKTQYF